These 32 T cell receptor beta chains originate from one sample sequenced in a study of OX40 agonist ivuxolimab in advanced cancers. Sequenced by immunoSEQ multiplex PCR; TCRdb stores in-frame clones only, minus some. Of 50,000 to 70,000 clones in the sample, over 80% were seen once. The sample here was CD4+ or CD8+ T cells sorted from blood, taken in a trial of the OX40 agonist ivuxolimab. These receptors were taken from an adult with an advanced solid tumor such as melanoma, head and neck, liver or kidney cancer.

The chain couples TRBV10-3 to TRBJ2-7; 9 bases are shared with TRBD2. CDR3 length equals 16 residues. The trim removed 8 bases at V and 1 base at J, leaving 12 bases unmatched. Germline loops: CDR1 ENHRY, CDR2 SYGVKD. CDR3 amino acids: CAIGLTSGTISYEQYF. Written as DNA, the CDR3 is TGTGCCATCGGGTTGACTAGCGGAACTATATCCTACGAGCAGTACTTC.

V and J are TRBV5-4 and TRBJ2-7, with D possibly TRBD2 on 5 matching bases. From germline, CDR1 is SGHNT and CDR2 YYREEE (reference sequence). This CDR3 has 12 residues. Deletions cut 1 base from V and 4 bases from J, with 6 bases between. In DNA, the CDR3 is TGTGCCAGCAGCTTGCGAGGGTACGAGCAGTACTTC. Translating gives CASSLRGYEQYF.

This clone was detected only once. The chain is built from TRBV4-3 and TRBJ1-2; D unclear. Trimming removed 1 base from V and 8 bases from J, with 14 bases in between. Germline V gene sequence: CDR1 LGHNA, CDR2 YSLEER. The length of the CDR3 is 14 residues. The CDR3 is CASSQVVGREGYTF. The CDR3 DNA reads as TGCGCCAGCAGCCAAGTTGTAGGTAGAGAGGGCTACACCTTC.

The chain couples TRBV5-1 to TRBJ1-2; no clear D. V shed 0 bases and J shed 4 bases, with 10 bases lying between them. CDR1 SGHRS and CDR2 YFSETQ come from the germline V gene. The CDR3 runs 14 residues. Here the CDR3 DNA reads TGCGCCAGCAGCTTGGTGGCAGACGCCTATGGCTACACCTTC. It specifies CASSLVADAYGYTF.

The chain employs TRBV10-3 and TRBJ1-2; TRBD1 might be the D (5 bases). The germline V gene has CDR1 ENHRY and CDR2 SYGVKD. The CDR3 totals 14 residues. The ends were cut back, 2 bases at V and 2 bases at J, with 9 bases in the middle. This CDR3 reads CAISEGGKNYGYTF. CDR3 coding DNA: TGTGCCATCAGTGAGGGGGGGAAAAACTATGGCTACACCTTC.

J is TRBJ1-1 and V is TRBV4-2; a weak D match, TRBD1 (5 bases). This CDR3 is built from 14 residues. From germline, CDR1 is LGHNA and CDR2 YNFKEQ. Trimming stripped 3 bases from V and 6 bases from J, with 14 bases between. The CDR3, as DNA: TGTGCCAGCAGCCAGACCGGAGGGGCCTCTGAAGCTTTCTTT. This gives the protein CASSQTGGASEAFF.

The chain carries TRBV7-2 and TRBJ1-3; D might be TRBD1 (6 bases). Germline V gives CDR1 SGHTA, CDR2 FQGNSA. This CDR3 has 17 residues. Trimming pared 1 base from V and 2 bases from J, leaving 15 bases between. CDR3 region: CASSLVVGGGTGNTIYF. The CDR3 coding sequence is TGTGCCAGCAGCTTAGTAGTAGGGGGGGGCACTGGAAACACCATATATTTT.

This clone was seen a few times. The V call is TRBV7-6, the J call TRBJ2-2; 12 bases align to TRBD2. V trimming: 4 bases; J trimming: 5 bases; junction bases outside the gene matches: 5. Germline CDR1 and CDR2: SGHVS and FNYEAQ. The CDR3 is 16 residues long. The CDR3: CASSYTSGRSTGELFF. The CDR3, as DNA: TGTGCCAGCAGCTACACTAGCGGGAGGTCTACCGGGGAGCTGTTTTTT.

By share of the sample, this clone is medium-sized. The V call is TRBV29-1, the J call TRBJ2-5, with 10 bases lining up with TRBD1. Trimming cost V 6 bases and J 4 bases; bases outside gene matches: 11. The CDR3 extends over 15 amino acids. Germline CDR1 reads SQVTM; CDR2 reads ANQGSEA. The CDR3 bases are TGCAGCGTCGGCCAGACAGGGGGCAGTTCAGAGACCCAGTACTTC. Protein sequence: CSVGQTGGSSETQYF.

The chain employs TRBV19 and TRBJ2-2; D uncertain. V gave up 3 bases and J gave up 5 bases, with 7 bases separating them. The germline V gene encodes CDR1 LNHDA and CDR2 SQIVND (reference sequence). CDR3 length: 13 residues. The CDR3 coding sequence is TGTGCCAGTAGTATTTATGGTACCGGGGAGCTGTTTTTT. Amino acid sequence: CASSIYGTGELFF.

The genes are TRBV6-1 and TRBJ2-1, with TRBD2 matching 10 bases. The CDR3 consists of 15 residues. Looked up from germline, CDR1 is MNHNS and CDR2 is SASEGT. The V and J ends lost 2 bases and 7 bases, in that order; junction bases with no gene match: 5. CDR3 bases: TGTGCCAGCAGTGAACCTAGCGGGAGTAAGAATGAGCAGTTCTTC. The encoded protein is CASSEPSGSKNEQFF.

The chain carries TRBV28 and TRBJ2-4; D is tentatively TRBD1 or TRBD2 (5 bases each). Germline V gene sequence: CDR1 MDHEN, CDR2 SYDVKM. The CDR3 is 14 residues long. Trimming shortened V by 8 bases and J by 9 bases, and 20 bases separated the two germline ends. This CDR3 is CASGIRDGVVIQYF. In nucleotides, the CDR3 is TGTGCCAGCGGAATCCGGGACGGTGTTGTCATTCAGTACTTC.

The J gene is TRBJ1-2, the V gene TRBV28, with D perhaps matching TRBD1 (6 bases). V shed 5 bases and J shed 7 bases, with 23 bases lying between them. Germline-derived CDR1 and CDR2 are MDHEN and SYDVKM. CDR3 length: 16 residues. CDR3: CASSSPGFRGGGGYTF. The CDR3 bases are TGTGCCAGCAGTAGCCCCGGGTTCAGGGGAGGTGGTGGCTACACCTTC.

This chain links TRBV27 with TRBJ2-7; no reliable D call. V gave up 5 bases and J gave up 0 bases, with 11 bases separating them. The germline V gene encodes CDR1 MNHEY and CDR2 SMNVEV (reference sequence). This CDR3 has 14 amino acids. For the CDR3, the DNA is TGTGCCAGCAGTCCTCTCCAGCGCTCCTACGAGCAGTACTTC. This gives the protein CASSPLQRSYEQYF.

J is TRBJ1-6 and V is TRBV27; 10 nucleotides match TRBD1. The CDR3 covers 16 residues. Germline V gene data show CDR1 as MNHEY and CDR2 as SMNVEV (reference sequence). The V segment lost 7 bases and the J segment 9 bases; nucleotides outside the gene matches: 12. CDR3 amino acids: CASTMTGGTGVSPLHF. The CDR3 DNA follows: TGTGCCAGCACCATGACCGGGGGGACAGGGGTTTCACCCCTCCACTTT.

The rearrangement joins TRBV5-4 to TRBJ1-4; D unresolved. Germline V lookup: CDR1 SGHNT, CDR2 YYREEE (reference sequence). There are 14 residues in the CDR3. Trimming took off 2 bases at V and 5 bases at J, with 10 bases between the two ends. The CDR3 nucleotides read TGTGCCAGCAGCTTTGGTTCGGGGAATGAAAAACTGTTTTTT. Amino acid sequence: CASSFGSGNEKLFF.

Here the CDR3 DNA reads TGTGCCAGTAGAGCAGGGGGTGGCAATGAGCAGTTCTTC. It is translated as CASRAGGGNEQFF. The chain couples TRBV19 to TRBJ2-1; 7 bases match TRBD1. V lost 6 bases to trimming and J lost 6 bases; unmatched junction nucleotides: 5. The CDR3 sequence is 13 residues long. Germline V gene lookup returns CDR1 LNHDA and CDR2 SQIVND (reference sequence).

The rearrangement uses TRBV25-1 and TRBJ2-1, with 10 bases identical to TRBD2. The J segment lost 11 bases and the V segment lost 2 bases, leaving 9 bases of the junction unmatched. In germline, CDR1 is MGHDK, CDR2 SYGVNS. This CDR3 comprises 15 residues. DNA of the CDR3: TGTGCCAGCAGTGAAGCCCAGCGGGAGGGCCGGAAGCAGTTCTTC. Residues: CASSEAQREGRKQFF.

The chain employs TRBV20-1 and TRBJ2-5, with D perhaps matching TRBD1 (5 bases). This CDR3 is 11 amino acids long. V was trimmed by 4 bases and J by 5 bases, leaving 8 bases between them. The germline V gene encodes CDR1 DFQATT and CDR2 SNEGSKA (reference sequence). The CDR3 is CSAKGKETQYF. The DNA for the CDR3 is TGCAGTGCTAAGGGGAAGGAGACCCAGTACTTC.

The chain combines TRBV7-2 with TRBJ2-2, with 7 bases aligning to TRBD2. Germline V gene lookup returns CDR1 SGHTA and CDR2 FQGNSA. The CDR3 covers 16 residues. After removal of 5 bases from V and 5 bases from J, the junction contained 11 bases not matched to a gene. CDR3 sequence reads: CASSLLPSGGTGELFF. The DNA of the CDR3 is TGTGCCAGCAGCCTCCTCCCTAGCGGAGGAACCGGGGAGCTGTTTTTT.

This clone has a handful of counts. The rearrangement uses TRBV5-1 and TRBJ2-2; 7 bases are a match to TRBD1. The CDR3 totals 15 residues. Germline V gives CDR1 SGHRS, CDR2 YFSETQ. V lost 0 bases, J lost 3 bases, and 2 bases stayed unmatched. The CDR3 is CASSLATGYTGELFF. CDR3 nucleotides: TGCGCCAGCAGCTTGGCGACAGGGTACACCGGGGAGCTGTTTTTT.

The genes are TRBV27 and TRBJ2-7; 11 bases map to TRBD2. Germline lookup yields CDR1 MNHEY and CDR2 SMNVEV (reference sequence). This CDR3 comprises 16 residues. The ends lost 5 bases at V and 5 bases at J; junction bases unmatched: 11. CDR3 sequence: CASSLVSGRAGNEQYF. The CDR3 DNA sequence: TGTGCCAGCAGTCTCGTTAGCGGGAGGGCCGGGAACGAGCAGTACTTC.

CDR3 sequence (DNA): TGTGCCAGCAGTCCACCCAAAGGGAAGGATACTAATGAAAAACTGTTTTTT. Translation gives CASSPPKGKDTNEKLFF. The chain is built from TRBV28 and TRBJ1-4; D unresolved. Germline CDR1 MDHEN, CDR2 SYDVKM. V was pared by 5 bases and J by 2 bases, with 18 bases between. CDR3 size: 17 residues.

V and J are TRBV28 and TRBJ2-7, with a possible D match to TRBD1 (5 bases). The germline V gene has CDR1 MDHEN and CDR2 SYDVKM. V gave up 9 bases and J gave up 4 bases, with 13 bases separating them. This CDR3 contains 12 residues. The CDR3 DNA reads as TGTGCCAGTGGACACGCCGGGTACGAGCAGTACTTC. Its protein is CASGHAGYEQYF.

There are a few counts of this clone. V and J are TRBV5-1 and TRBJ2-7; D perhaps matches TRBD1 (6 bases). The CDR3 totals 14 residues. Germline CDR1 SGHRS, CDR2 YFSETQ. V lost 0 bases and J lost 2, with 9 bases in between. This CDR3 is CASSLDQGTYEQYF. The CDR3 nucleotides read TGCGCCAGCAGCTTGGATCAGGGGACCTACGAGCAGTACTTC.

J is TRBJ1-2 and V is TRBV2; 7 bases agree with TRBD1. CDR1 and CDR2 from the germline V gene are SNHLY and FYNNEI. The CDR3 has 14 amino acids. V was pared by 6 bases and J by 2 bases, with 6 bases of the junction left unmatched. CDR3 sequence: CASRTGQSNYGYTF. In DNA form, the CDR3 reads TGTGCCAGCAGGACGGGACAGTCAAACTATGGCTACACCTTC.

This chain links TRBV10-3 with TRBJ2-7; 11 bases map to TRBD1. J gave up 6 bases and V 6 bases, and 7 bases lay outside the gene matches. Germline V gene data show CDR1 as ENHRY and CDR2 as SYGVKD. The CDR3 is made up of 14 amino acids. This CDR3 reads CAIRTGTGGFEQYF. CDR3 sequence (DNA): TGTGCCATCAGGACCGGGACAGGGGGATTCGAGCAGTACTTC.

The chain links TRBV4-3 to TRBJ1-2, with D unresolved. Trimming removed 0 bases from V and 2 bases from J, with 13 bases in between. This CDR3 has 16 residues. Germline V lookup: CDR1 LGHNA, CDR2 YSLEER. The CDR3 region has the DNA TGCGCCAGCAGCCAAGATGCCGCCCAGGAAAACTATGGCTACACCTTC. Amino acids: CASSQDAAQENYGYTF.

The CDR3 nucleotides read TGTGCCAGCAGCTTAGGCGTCAATCAGCCCCAGCATTTT. Residues: CASSLGVNQPQHF. The rearrangement joins TRBV7-3 to TRBJ1-5; D not resolved. This CDR3 has 13 amino acids. Trimming removed 2 bases from V and 3 bases from J, with 5 bases in between. The germline CDR1 and CDR2 sequences are SGHTA and FQGTGA.

The V gene is TRBV6-5, the J gene TRBJ2-3; D may be TRBD2 (5 bases). This CDR3 contains 12 residues. Between the trimmed V and J ends, which lost 5 bases and 8 bases, there was a span of 11 bases. Germline V gene sequence: CDR1 MNHEY, CDR2 SVGAGI. CDR3 nucleotide sequence: TGTGCCAGCAGTCCCGAACGGGGTACGCAGTATTTT. Residues: CASSPERGTQYF.

This clone came up once. The J gene is TRBJ1-3, the V gene TRBV15, with 12 nucleotides matching TRBD1. V shed 0 bases and J 0 bases; nucleotides not matched to a gene: 12. The CDR3 spans 21 residues. From germline, CDR1 is LNHNV and CDR2 YYDKDF (reference sequence). The CDR3 DNA sequence: TGTGCCACCAGCAGAGACCCCTCCGGGACAGGGGGCCTCATCTCTGGAAACACCATATATTTT. It yields the protein CATSRDPSGTGGLISGNTIYF.

This rearrangement joins TRBV5-4 to TRBJ2-5, with 8 bases lining up with TRBD2. V lost 0 bases and J lost 4; bases outside the gene matches: 2. CDR3 size: 14 residues. CDR1 and CDR2 (germline): SGHNT, YYREEE (reference sequence). CDR3 nucleotides: TGTGCCAGCAGCTTGGTCGGGGGGGGAGAGACCCAGTACTTC. Amino acids: CASSLVGGGETQYF.